This T cell receptor beta chain is drawn from a study of CD8+CD57+ T cells in acquired aplastic anemia. Genomic DNA was employed as the template in profiling TCR beta VDJ and CDR3. TCRdb processed the reads anew with MiXCR; each CDR3 protein has one entry. Of about 130,000 distinct CDR3 sequences in the sample, over 45% were seen once. After removal of 0 bases from V and 4 bases from J, the junction contained 10 bases not matched to a gene. The CDR3 extends over 18 amino acids. Germline-derived CDR1 and CDR2 are SGDLS and YYNGEE. This sequence originates from a human donor in good health, serving as a control. The chain is built from TRBV9 and TRBJ1-1; the match to TRBD1 covers 12 bases. The sequenced sample was sorted CD4+, CD8+, or CD8+CD57+ T cells (not recorded which) from PBMCs. CDR3 sequence: CASSVDSGTGGYGTEAFF. The CDR3 DNA sequence: TGTGCCAGCAGCGTAGACTCCGGGACAGGGGGCTATGGCACTGAAGCTTTCTTT. The whole variable domain, remainder taken from reference TRBV9 and TRBJ1-1, is DSGVTQTPKHLITATGQRVTLRCSPRSGDLSVYWYQQSLDQGLQFLIQYYNGEERAKGNILERFSAQQFPDLHSELNLSSLELGDSALYFCASSVDSGTGGYGTEAFFGQGTRLTVV.